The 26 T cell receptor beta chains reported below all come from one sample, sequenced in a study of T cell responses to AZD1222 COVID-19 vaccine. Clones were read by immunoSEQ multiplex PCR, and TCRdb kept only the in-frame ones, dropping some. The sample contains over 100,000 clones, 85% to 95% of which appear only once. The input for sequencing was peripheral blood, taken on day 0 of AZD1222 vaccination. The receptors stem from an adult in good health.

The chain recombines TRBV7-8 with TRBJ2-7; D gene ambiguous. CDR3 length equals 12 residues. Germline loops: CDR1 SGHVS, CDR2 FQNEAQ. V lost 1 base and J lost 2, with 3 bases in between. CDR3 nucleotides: TGTGCCAGCAGCTTAGACACCTACGAGCAGTACTTC. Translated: CASSLDTYEQYF.

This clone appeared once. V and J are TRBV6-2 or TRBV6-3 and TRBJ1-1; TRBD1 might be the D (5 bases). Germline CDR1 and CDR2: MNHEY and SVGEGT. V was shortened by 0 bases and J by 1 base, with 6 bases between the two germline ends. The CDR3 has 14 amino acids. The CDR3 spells CASSYSQGNTEAFF. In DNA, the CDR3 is TGTGCCAGCAGTTACTCCCAGGGGAACACTGAAGCTTTCTTT.

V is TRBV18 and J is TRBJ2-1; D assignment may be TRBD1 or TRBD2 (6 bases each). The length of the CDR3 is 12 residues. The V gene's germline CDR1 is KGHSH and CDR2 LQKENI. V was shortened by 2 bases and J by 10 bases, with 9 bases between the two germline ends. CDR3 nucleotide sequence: TGTGCCAGCTCACCAAGGAGGGGGGAGCAGTTCTTC. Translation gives CASSPRRGEQFF.

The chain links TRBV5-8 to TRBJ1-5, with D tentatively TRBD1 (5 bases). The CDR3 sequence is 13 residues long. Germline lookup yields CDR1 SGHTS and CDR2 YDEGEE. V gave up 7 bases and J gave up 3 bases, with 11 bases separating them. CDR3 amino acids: CASSGRPNQPQHF. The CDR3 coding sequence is TGTGCCAGCTCGGGGCGACCCAATCAGCCCCAGCATTTT.

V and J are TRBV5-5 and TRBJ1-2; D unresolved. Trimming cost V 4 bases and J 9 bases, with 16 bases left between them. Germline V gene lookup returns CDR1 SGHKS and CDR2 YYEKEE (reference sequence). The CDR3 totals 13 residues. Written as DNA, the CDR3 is TGTGCCAGCAGCCCTACCGGGCCGCTAAGCTACACCTTC. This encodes CASSPTGPLSYTF.

CDR3 amino acids: CASGTRHNEQFF. CDR3 DNA: TGTGCCAGCGGGACCCGGCACAATGAGCAGTTCTTC. V and J are TRBV6-5 and TRBJ2-1; the D call may be TRBD1 or TRBD2 (5 bases each). CDR3 size: 12 residues. The V end lost 8 bases, the J end lost 5 bases, and 10 bases lay between the germline ends. Germline V gives CDR1 MNHEY, CDR2 SVGAGI.

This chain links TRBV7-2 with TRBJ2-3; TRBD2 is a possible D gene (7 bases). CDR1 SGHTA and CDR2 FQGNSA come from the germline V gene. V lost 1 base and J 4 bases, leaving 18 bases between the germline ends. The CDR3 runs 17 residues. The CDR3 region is CASSLGGGLARADTQYF. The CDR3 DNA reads TGTGCCAGCAGCTTAGGGGGGGGGCTAGCTCGCGCAGATACGCAGTATTTT.

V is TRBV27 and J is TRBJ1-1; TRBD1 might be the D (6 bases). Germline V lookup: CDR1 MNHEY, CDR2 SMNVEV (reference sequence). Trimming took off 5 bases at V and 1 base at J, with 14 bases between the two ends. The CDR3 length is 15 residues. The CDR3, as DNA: TGTGCCAGCAGTCTAGCAGGGGCTAAGAACACTGAAGCTTTCTTT. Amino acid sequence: CASSLAGAKNTEAFF.

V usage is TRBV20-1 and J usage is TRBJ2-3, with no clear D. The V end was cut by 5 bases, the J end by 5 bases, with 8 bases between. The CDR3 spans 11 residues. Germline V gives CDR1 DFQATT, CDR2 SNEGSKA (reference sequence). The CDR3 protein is CSAGDGDTQYF. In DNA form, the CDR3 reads TGCAGTGCTGGTGACGGAGATACGCAGTATTTT.

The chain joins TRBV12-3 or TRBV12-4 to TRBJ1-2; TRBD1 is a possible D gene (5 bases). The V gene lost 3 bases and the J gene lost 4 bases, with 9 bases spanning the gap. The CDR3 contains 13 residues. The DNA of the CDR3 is TGTGCCAGCAGTTTGGGACGGTCCTATGGCTACACCTTC. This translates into CASSLGRSYGYTF.

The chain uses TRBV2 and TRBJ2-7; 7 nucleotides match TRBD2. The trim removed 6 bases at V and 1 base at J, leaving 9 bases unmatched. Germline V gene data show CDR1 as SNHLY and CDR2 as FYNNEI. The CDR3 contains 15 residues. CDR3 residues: CASSTGLERSYEQYF. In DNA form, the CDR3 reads TGTGCCAGCAGCACTGGACTAGAGAGGTCCTACGAGCAGTACTTC. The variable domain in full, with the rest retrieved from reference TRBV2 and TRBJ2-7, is EPEVTQTPSHQVTQMGQEVILRCVPISNHLYFYWYRQILGQKVEFLVSFYNNEISEKSEIFDDQFSVERPDGSNFTLKIRSTKLEDSAMYFCASSTGLERSYEQYFGPGTRLTVT.

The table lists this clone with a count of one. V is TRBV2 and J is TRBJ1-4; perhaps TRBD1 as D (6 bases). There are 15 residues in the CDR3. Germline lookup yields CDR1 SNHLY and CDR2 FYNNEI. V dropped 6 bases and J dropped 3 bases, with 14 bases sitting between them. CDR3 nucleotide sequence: TGTGCCAGCAGCATAGAGGGGGGTGCTAATGAAAAACTGTTTTTT. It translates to CASSIEGGANEKLFF.

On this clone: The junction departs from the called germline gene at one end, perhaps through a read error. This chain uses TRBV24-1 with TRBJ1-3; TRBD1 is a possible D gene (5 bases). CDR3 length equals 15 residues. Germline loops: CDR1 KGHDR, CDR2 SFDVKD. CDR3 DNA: TGTGCCGCCAGCCCGGGACCGAGCTCTGGAAACACCATATATTTT. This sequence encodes CAASPGPSSGNTIYF.

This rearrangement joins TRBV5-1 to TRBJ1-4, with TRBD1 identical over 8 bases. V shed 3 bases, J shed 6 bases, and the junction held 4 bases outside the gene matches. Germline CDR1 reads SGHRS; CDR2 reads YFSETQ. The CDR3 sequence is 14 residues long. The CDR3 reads CASSSQGVDEKLFF. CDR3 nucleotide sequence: TGCGCCAGCAGCTCACAGGGGGTGGATGAAAAACTGTTTTTT.

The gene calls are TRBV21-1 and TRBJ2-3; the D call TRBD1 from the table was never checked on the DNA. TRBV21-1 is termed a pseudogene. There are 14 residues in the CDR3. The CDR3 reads CASSAQGSADTQYF. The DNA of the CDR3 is TGTGCCAGCAGCGCACAGGGGTCGGCAGATACGCAGTATTTT.

CDR3 in DNA: TGTGCCTGGAGTGTAGGGGGCAGGGGGCATGGGAACACTGAAGCTTTCTTT. Protein product: CAWSVGGRGHGNTEAFF. This chain connects TRBV30 to TRBJ1-1, with 8 bases fitting TRBD1. Germline V lookup: CDR1 GTSNPN, CDR2 SVGIG (reference sequence). V dropped 0 bases and J dropped 1; count of bases not matched to a gene: 10. The CDR3 runs 17 residues.

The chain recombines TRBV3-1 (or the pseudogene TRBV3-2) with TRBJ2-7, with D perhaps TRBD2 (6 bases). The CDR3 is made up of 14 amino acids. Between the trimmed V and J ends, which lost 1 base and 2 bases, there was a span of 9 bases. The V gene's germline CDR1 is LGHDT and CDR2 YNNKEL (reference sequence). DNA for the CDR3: TGTGCCAGCAGCCAAGGCGGCGGGGCCTACGAGCAGTACTTC. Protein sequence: CASSQGGGAYEQYF.

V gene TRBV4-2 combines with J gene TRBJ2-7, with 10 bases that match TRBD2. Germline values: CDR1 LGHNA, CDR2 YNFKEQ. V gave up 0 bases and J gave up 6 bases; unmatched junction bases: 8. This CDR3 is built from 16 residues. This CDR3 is CASSQDRRLAGVEQYF. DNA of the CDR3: TGTGCCAGCAGCCAAGATCGAAGGCTAGCGGGAGTCGAGCAGTACTTC.

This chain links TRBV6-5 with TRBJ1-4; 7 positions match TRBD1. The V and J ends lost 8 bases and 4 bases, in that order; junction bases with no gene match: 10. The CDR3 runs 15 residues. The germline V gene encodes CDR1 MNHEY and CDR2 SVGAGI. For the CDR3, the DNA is TGTGCCAGCTATGACTGGGGGACAGTTAATGAAAAACTGTTTTTT. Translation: CASYDWGTVNEKLFF.

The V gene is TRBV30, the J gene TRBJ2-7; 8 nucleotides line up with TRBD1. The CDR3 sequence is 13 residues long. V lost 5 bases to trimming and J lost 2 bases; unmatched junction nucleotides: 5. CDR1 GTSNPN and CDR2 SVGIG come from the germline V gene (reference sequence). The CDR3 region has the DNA TGTGCCTGGTCCGGGACAGGACCCTACGAGCAGTACTTC. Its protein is CAWSGTGPYEQYF. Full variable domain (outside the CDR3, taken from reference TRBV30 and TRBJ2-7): SQTIHQWPATLVQPVGSPLSLECTVEGTSNPNLYWYRQAAGRGLQLLFYSVGIGQISSEVPQNLSASRPQDRQFILSSKKLLLSDSGFYLCAWSGTGPYEQYFGPGTRLTVT.

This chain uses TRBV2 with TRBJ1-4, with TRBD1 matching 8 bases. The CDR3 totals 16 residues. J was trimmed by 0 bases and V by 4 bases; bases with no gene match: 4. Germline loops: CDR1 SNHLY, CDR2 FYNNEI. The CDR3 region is CASSVTGGATNEKLFF. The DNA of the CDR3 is TGTGCCAGCAGTGTAACAGGGGGTGCAACTAATGAAAAACTGTTTTTT.

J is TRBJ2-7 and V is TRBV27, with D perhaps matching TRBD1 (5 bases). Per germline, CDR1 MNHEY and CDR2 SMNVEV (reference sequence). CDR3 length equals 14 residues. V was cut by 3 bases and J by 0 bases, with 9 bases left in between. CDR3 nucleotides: TGTGCCAGCAGTTTCCAGGGAAGCTCCTACGAGCAGTACTTC. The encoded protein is CASSFQGSSYEQYF.

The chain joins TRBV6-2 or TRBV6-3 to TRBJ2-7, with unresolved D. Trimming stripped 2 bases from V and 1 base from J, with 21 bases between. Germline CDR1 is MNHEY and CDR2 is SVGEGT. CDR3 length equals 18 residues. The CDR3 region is CASSYTPTTARASYEQYF. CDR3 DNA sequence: TGTGCCAGCAGTTACACCCCAACGACCGCTCGGGCTTCCTACGAGCAGTACTTC.

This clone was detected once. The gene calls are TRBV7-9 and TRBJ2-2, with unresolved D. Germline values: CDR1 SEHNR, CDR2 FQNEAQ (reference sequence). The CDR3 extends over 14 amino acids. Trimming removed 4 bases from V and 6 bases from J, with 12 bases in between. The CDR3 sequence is CASSWQEVPGELFF. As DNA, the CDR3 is TGTGCCAGCAGCTGGCAGGAAGTCCCCGGGGAGCTGTTTTTT.

The CDR3 here is CASSLEMEKTQYF. CDR3 DNA sequence: TGTGCCAGTAGTCTCGAGATGGAAAAGACCCAGTACTTC. This chain links TRBV19 with TRBJ2-5; unclear D gene. From germline, CDR1 is LNHDA and CDR2 SQIVND (reference sequence). Trimming pared 5 bases from V and 6 bases from J, leaving 13 bases between. CDR3 size: 13 residues.

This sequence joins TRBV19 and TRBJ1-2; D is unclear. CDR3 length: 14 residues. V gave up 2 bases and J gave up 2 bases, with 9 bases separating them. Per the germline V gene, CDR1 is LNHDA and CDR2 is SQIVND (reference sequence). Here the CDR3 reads CASSISPSNYGYTF. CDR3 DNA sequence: TGTGCCAGTAGTATATCGCCATCAAACTATGGCTACACCTTC. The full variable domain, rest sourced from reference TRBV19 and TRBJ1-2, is DGGITQSPKYLFRKEGQNVTLSCEQNLNHDAMYWYRQDPGQGLRLIYYSQIVNDFQKGDIAEGYSVSREKKESFPLTVTSAQKNPTAFYLCASSISPSNYGYTFGSGTRLTVV.